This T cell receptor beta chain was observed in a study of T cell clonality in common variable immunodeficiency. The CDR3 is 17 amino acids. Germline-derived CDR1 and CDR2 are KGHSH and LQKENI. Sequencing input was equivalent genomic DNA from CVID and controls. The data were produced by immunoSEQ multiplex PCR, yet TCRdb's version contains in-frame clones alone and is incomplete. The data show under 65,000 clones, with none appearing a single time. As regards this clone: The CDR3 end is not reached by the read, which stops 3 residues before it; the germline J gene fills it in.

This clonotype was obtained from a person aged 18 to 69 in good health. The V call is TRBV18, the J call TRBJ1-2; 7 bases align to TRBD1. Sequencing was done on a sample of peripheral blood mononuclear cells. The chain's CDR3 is CASSPRTGQSSYNDYTF. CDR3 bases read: TGTGCCAGCTCACCACGGACAGGTCAGAGCTCCTACAATGAC.